This T cell receptor beta chain was documented in a study of blood T cell repertoires in COVID-19. Whole-study context: Collection of acute and convalescent COVID-19 samples took place in the United States, Italy and Spain. PBMCs, B-cell-depleted T cells, or T cells provided the cDNA or gDNA that made up the material.

The CDR3 loop spans 16 amino acids. The V and J ends lost 0 bases and 4 bases respectively, with 15 bases between them. In germline, CDR1 is KGHSH, CDR2 LQKENI. Per the original data handling: Amplifying reference gene primers gave estimates of nucleated cell counts. Assay: immunoSEQ multiplex PCR; the TCRdb copy retains only in-frame clones and omits some. V and J calls and clone size follow that table, whereas D and trimming were derived from the DNA. The data show about 150,000 clones, approximately 86% seen once. Patients of the Seattle cohort, enrolled during active infection, were followed longitudinally.

This receptor was identified in a man in his sixties with COVID-19, enrolled during active disease. The material sequenced was peripheral blood. The chain links TRBV18 to TRBJ1-1; D is unresolved. CDR3 coding DNA: TGTGCCAGCTCACCACCTATTCAACCCTCCGGCACTGAAGCTTTCTTT. Protein: CASSPPIQPSGTEAFF. Looking up the rest from reference TRBV18 and TRBJ1-1 gives the full variable domain: NAGVMQNPRHLVRRRGQEARLRCSPMKGHSHVYWYRQLPEEGLKFMVYLQKENIIDESGMPKERFSAEFPKEGPSILRIQQVVRGDSAAYFCASSPPIQPSGTEAFFGQGTRLTVV.